This is a list of T cell receptor beta chains from one sample in a study of coeliac disease. Sequencing was performed with immunoSEQ multiplex PCR; in TCRdb, only in-frame clones are kept and a portion is missing. The table has 7,200 or so clones, 65% to 80% seen once. The sequencing input was lamina propria lymphocytes from the gut. The receptors stem from a woman in her late teens or twenties with active celiac disease. Both conserved end residues are trimmed from each CDR3. The size entry is marked missing in some rows and otherwise reads once, few, many or a size class.

abundance,v_gene,CDR3aa
medium-sized,TRBV6-1,ASSIDRAGNTIY
NA,TRBV28,ATYARGREQY
NA,TRBV5-4,ASSPSRGQPQH
NA,TRBV10-1,ASRGALDSGNTIY
NA,TRBV6-5,ASSYQGRYGYT
few,TRBV5-4,ASSTTRGTEQY
NA,TRBV4-1,ASSPTYRYTQY
NA,TRBV2,ASSGPGGVGNTIY
NA,TRBV27,ASSSSRGTGELF
NA,TRBV11-1,ASSPRERMETQY
NA,TRBV7-9,ASSLVAGGTDTQY
NA,TRBV2,ASRPRQGAYEQY
few,TRBV4-1,ASSQTPTGGNYGYT
NA,TRBV9,ASSVGLGGDQETQY
NA,TRBV10-3,AIRGQGNYGYT
NA,TRBV18,ASSPFSTGGSMVGGYT
NA,TRBV2,ASSPAGTNYGYT
NA,TRBV2,ASGGQGLTDTQY
few,TRBV19,ASSLQGARPQH
few,TRBV6-1,ASRHTGGTEAF
NA,TRBV4-1,ASSPYKQGRSTDTQY
NA,TRBV5-1,ASSVSGPPYYNEQF
few,TRBV21-1,ASRIKLAGGPGELF
NA,TRBV7-2,ASSFYFTQY
NA,TRBV19,ASSISQGAEAGANVLT
NA,TRBV7-2,ASSPGLAVDEQF
NA,TRBV19,ASSTVGQGGQETQY
NA,TRBV7-2,ASSLETGRHAF
NA,TRBV27,ASSLSGTSSYNEQF
NA,TRBV28,ASSTGLYEQY